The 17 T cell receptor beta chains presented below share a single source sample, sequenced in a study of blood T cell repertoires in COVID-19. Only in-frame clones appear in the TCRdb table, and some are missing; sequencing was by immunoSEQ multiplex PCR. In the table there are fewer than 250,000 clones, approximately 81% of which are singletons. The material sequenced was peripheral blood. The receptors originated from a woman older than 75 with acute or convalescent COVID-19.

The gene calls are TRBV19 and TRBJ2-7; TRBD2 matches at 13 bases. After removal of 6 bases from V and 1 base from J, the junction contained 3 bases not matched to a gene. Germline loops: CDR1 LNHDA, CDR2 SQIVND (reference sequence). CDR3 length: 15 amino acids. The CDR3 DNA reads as TGTGCCAGTAGGCAGACTAGCGGGGGGTCCTACGAGCAGTACTTC. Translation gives CASRQTSGGSYEQYF.

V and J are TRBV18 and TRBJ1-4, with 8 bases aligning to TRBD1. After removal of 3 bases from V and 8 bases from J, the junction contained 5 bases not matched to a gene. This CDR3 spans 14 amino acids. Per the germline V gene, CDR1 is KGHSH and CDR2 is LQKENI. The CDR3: CASSPTGVGEKLFF. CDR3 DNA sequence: TGTGCCAGCTCACCGACAGGGGTTGGCGAAAAACTGTTTTTT. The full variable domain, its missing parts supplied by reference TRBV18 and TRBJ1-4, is NAGVMQNPRHLVRRRGQEARLRCSPMKGHSHVYWYRQLPEEGLKFMVYLQKENIIDESGMPKERFSAEFPKEGPSILRIQQVVRGDSAAYFCASSPTGVGEKLFFGSGTQLSVL.

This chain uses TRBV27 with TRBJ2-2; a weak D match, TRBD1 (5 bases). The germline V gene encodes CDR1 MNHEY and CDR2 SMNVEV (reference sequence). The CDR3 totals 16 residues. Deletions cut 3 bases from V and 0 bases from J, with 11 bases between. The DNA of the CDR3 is TGTGCCAGCAGTTTCCGACAGCCCCCGAACACCGGGGAGCTGTTTTTT. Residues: CASSFRQPPNTGELFF.

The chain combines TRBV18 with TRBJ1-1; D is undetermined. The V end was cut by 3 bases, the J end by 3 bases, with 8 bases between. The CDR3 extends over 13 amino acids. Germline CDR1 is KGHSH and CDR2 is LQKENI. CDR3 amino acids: CASSPVSDTEAFF. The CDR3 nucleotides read TGTGCCAGCTCACCCGTTAGCGACACTGAAGCTTTCTTT.

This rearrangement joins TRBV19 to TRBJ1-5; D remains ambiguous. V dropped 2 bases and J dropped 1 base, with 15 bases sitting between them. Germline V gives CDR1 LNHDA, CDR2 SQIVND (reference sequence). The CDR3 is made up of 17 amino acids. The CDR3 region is CASSINGFGVSNQPQHF. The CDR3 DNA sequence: TGTGCCAGTAGTATAAACGGTTTCGGGGTGAGCAATCAGCCCCAGCATTTT.

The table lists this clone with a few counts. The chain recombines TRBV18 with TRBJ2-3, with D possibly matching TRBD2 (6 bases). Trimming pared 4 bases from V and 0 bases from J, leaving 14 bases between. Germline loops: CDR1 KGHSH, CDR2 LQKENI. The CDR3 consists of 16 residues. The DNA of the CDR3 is TGTGCCAGCTCACTAAACCTAGCGACTAGCACAGATACGCAGTATTTT. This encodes CASSLNLATSTDTQYF.

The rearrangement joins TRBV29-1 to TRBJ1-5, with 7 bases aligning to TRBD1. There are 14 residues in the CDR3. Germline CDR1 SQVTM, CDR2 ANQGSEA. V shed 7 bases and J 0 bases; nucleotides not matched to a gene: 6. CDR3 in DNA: TGCAGCGCCGGGGACAGTAATAGCAATCAGCCCCAGCATTTT. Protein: CSAGDSNSNQPQHF.

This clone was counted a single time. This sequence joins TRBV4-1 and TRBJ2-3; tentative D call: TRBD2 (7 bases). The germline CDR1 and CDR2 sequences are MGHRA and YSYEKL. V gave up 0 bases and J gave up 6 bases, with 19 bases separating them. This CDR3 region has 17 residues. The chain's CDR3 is CASSQDRWEGDADTQYF. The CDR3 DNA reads TGCGCCAGCAGCCAAGATAGGTGGGAGGGGGATGCGGATACGCAGTATTTT.

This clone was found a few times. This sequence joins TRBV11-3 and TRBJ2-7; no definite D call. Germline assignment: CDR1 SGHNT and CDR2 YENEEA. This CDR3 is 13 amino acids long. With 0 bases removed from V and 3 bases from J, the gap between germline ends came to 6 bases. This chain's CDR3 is CASSLDRYYEQYF. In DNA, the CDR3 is TGTGCCAGCAGCTTAGATCGGTACTACGAGCAGTACTTC.

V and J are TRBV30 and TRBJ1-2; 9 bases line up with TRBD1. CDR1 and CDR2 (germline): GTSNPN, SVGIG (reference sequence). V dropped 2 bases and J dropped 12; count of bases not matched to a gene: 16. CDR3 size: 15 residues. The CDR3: CAWSITGGGWKGDTF. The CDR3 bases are TGTGCCTGGAGTATCACAGGGGGCGGTTGGAAGGGCGACACCTTC.

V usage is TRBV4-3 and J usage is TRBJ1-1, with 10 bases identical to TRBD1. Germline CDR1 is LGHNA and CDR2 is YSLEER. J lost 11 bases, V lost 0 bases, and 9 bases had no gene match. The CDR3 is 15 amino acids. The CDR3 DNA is TGCGCCAGCAGCCAAGATTTCGGGACAGGGGTTGACGCTTTCTTT. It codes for CASSQDFGTGVDAFF.

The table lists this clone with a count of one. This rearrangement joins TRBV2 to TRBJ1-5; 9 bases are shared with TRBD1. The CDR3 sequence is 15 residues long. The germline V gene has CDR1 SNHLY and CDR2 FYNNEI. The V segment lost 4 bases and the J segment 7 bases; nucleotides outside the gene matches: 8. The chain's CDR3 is CASSASQGAGQPQHF. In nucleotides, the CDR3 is TGTGCCAGCAGTGCATCACAGGGGGCAGGACAGCCCCAGCATTTT.

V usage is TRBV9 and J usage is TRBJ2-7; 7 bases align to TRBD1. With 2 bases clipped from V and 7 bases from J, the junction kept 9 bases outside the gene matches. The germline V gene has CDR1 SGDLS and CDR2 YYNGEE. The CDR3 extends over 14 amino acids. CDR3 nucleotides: TGTGCCAGCAGCGTCGAGACAGGGTCGGGGGAGCAGTACTTC. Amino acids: CASSVETGSGEQYF.

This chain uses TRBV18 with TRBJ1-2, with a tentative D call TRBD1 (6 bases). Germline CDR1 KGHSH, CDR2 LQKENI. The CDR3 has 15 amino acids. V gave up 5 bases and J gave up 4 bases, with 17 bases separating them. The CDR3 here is CASSETADRVYGYTF. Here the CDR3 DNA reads TGTGCCAGCTCAGAGACTGCGGACAGAGTCTATGGCTACACCTTC.

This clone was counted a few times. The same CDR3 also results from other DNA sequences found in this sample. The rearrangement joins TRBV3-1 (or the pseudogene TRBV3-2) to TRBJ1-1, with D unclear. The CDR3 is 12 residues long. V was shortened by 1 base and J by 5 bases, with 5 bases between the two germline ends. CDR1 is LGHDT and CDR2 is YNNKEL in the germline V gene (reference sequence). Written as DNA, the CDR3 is TGTGCCAGCAGCCAAGCGGGGACTGAAGCTTTCTTT. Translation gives CASSQAGTEAFF.

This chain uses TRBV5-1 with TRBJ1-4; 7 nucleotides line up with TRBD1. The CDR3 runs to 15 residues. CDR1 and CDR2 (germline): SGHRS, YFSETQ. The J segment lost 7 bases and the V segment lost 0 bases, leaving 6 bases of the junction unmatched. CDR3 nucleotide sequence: TGCGCCAGCAGCTTGGCCCTAGGGGGCAGTGAAAAACTGTTTTTT. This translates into CASSLALGGSEKLFF. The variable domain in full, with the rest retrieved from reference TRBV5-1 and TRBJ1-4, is KAGVTQTPRYLIKTRGQQVTLSCSPISGHRSVSWYQQTPGQGLQFLFEYFSETQRNKGNFPGRFSGRQFSNSRSEMNVSTLELGDSALYLCASSLALGGSEKLFFGSGTQLSVL.

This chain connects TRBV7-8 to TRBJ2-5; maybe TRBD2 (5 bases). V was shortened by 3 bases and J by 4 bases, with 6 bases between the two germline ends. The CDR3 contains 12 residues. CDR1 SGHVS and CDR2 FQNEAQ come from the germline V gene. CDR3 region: CASSLGRETQYF. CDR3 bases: TGTGCCAGCAGCTTGGGGAGAGAGACCCAGTACTTC.